This T cell receptor beta chain is from a study of blood T cell repertoires in COVID-19. Study at large: Acute-phase and convalescent COVID-19 samples originated in the United States, Italy and Spain. T cells, B-cell-depleted T cells, or PBMCs supplied cDNA or gDNA.

Per the authors' pipeline: Reference gene primer amplification yielded estimated nucleated cell counts. Sequencing used immunoSEQ multiplex PCR; TCRdb keeps in-frame clones, though not all of them. D and trimming come from the DNA, and the V and J calls and clone size come from that table. The table lists approximately 120,000 clones, around 88% of them singletons. This TCR derives from a woman aged 50 to 60 who had recovered from COVID-19. The sample was peripheral blood.

CDR3 sequence reads: CASSLTTGRETQYF. CDR3 in DNA: TGCGCCAGCAGCTTGACTACAGGGAGAGAGACCCAGTACTTC. The J gene is TRBJ2-5, the V gene TRBV5-1; a weak D match, TRBD1 (6 bases). V lost 1 base and J 4 bases, leaving 11 bases between the germline ends. The CDR3 consists of 14 residues. The germline CDR1 and CDR2 sequences are SGHRS and YFSETQ.